This T cell receptor (beta chain) was sequenced for a study of cytomegalovirus exposure and HLA in healthy donors. Primers for the PCR totalled 60 Vbeta and 13 Jbeta. Profiled with immunoSEQ multiplex PCR; TCRdb holds only in-frame clones, not every one. The sample includes roughly 110,000 clones, about three quarters seen only once; the top ten take roughly 6%. Overall study results and limits: By HLA locus, TCR association rates varied in a later analysis, with DRB1 showing the most and HLA-C the fewest. Looking again later, the authors saw that most CMV-associated TCR beta chains seemed HLA-restricted.

This CDR3 has 14 amino acids. Germline V lookup: CDR1 GTSNPN, CDR2 SVGIG (reference sequence). To note about this clone: The antigen remains unidentified. One end of the junction fails to match germline, which may point to a read error.

The sequence derives from a woman aged 50 to 60 in good health and CMV-seropositive. Sequences were obtained from PBMCs. The J gene is TRBJ1-6, the V gene TRBV30; 11 bases match TRBD1. CDR3 loop: CAGSGTGGPSPLHF. CDR3 bases: TGTGCCGGGAGCGGGACAGGGGGACCATCACCCCTCCACTTT.